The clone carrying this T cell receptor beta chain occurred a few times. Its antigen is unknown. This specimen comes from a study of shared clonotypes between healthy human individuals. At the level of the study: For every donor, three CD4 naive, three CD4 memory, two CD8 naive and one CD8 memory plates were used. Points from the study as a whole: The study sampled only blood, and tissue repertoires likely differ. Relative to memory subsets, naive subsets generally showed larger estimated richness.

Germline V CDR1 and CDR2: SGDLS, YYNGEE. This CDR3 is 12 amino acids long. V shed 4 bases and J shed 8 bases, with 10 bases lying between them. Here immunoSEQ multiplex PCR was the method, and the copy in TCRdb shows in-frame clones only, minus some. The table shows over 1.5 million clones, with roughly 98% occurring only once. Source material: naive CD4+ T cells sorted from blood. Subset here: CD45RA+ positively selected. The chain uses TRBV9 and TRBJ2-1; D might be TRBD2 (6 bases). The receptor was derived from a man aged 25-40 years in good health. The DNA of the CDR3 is TGTGCCAGCAGCCTAGGGGAGGATGAGCAGTTCTTC. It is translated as CASSLGEDEQFF.